Shown below are 32 T cell receptor beta chains from a single sample sequenced in a study of cytomegalovirus exposure and HLA in healthy donors. The PCR employed 60 Vbeta primers together with 13 Jbeta primers. Here immunoSEQ multiplex PCR was the method, and the copy in TCRdb shows in-frame clones only, minus some. The table lists about 200,000 clones, around 74% of them singletons, with 1.5% in the top ten. Source material: PBMCs. Receptor source: a girl aged 10 to 17 in good health and CMV-seropositive.

The chain carries TRBV29-1 and TRBJ2-5; TRBD2 agrees at 8 bases. The CDR3 spans 13 residues. Looked up from germline, CDR1 is SQVTM and CDR2 is ANQGSEA. J gave up 4 bases and V 3 bases, and 4 bases lay outside the gene matches. The CDR3 here is CSVERAGGETQYF. The CDR3 DNA follows: TGCAGCGTTGAGAGGGCGGGGGGAGAGACCCAGTACTTC.

This chain joins TRBV5-1 and TRBJ2-1; possible D gene TRBD2, 5 bases. CDR3 length: 12 amino acids. With 0 bases removed from V and 9 bases from J, the gap between germline ends came to 7 bases. Germline CDR1 reads SGHRS; CDR2 reads YFSETQ. The DNA of the CDR3 is TGCGCCAGCAGCTTGGCGGCGGGTGAGCAGTTCTTC. Amino acid sequence: CASSLAAGEQFF.

This chain links TRBV6-5 with TRBJ2-3, with 7 bases lining up with TRBD2. J was trimmed by 2 bases and V by 6 bases; bases with no gene match: 8. The CDR3 runs 15 residues. The germline CDR1 and CDR2 sequences are MNHEY and SVGAGI. The CDR3 DNA is TGTGCCAGCAGAGACAGCGGGATTTCCACAGATACGCAGTATTTT. Its protein product is CASRDSGISTDTQYF.

This clone has more than one count but fewer than ten. The chain carries TRBV6-5 and TRBJ2-5, with D perhaps TRBD2 (5 bases). The CDR3 consists of 13 residues. CDR1 is MNHEY, CDR2 SVGAGI, per germline. V lost 5 bases to trimming and J lost 1 base, with 8 bases between them. As DNA, the CDR3 is TGTGCCAGCAGTCGGACTGGCCAAGAGACCCAGTACTTC. Protein sequence: CASSRTGQETQYF.

This clone occurred a few times. The rearrangement joins TRBV6-4 to TRBJ2-3; unclear D gene. This CDR3 is 15 amino acids long. V gave up 3 bases and J gave up 3 bases, with 13 bases separating them. The germline V gene encodes CDR1 MRHNA and CDR2 SNTAGT. The CDR3 DNA follows: TGTGCCAGCAGTGAAACACAGTACGAGACAGATACGCAGTATTTT. Encoded protein: CASSETQYETDTQYF.

The rearrangement joins TRBV6-5 to TRBJ2-7, with 7 bases fitting TRBD1. CDR1 is MNHEY and CDR2 is SVGAGI in the germline V gene. CDR3 size: 14 residues. The J segment lost 4 bases and the V segment lost 2 bases, leaving 5 bases of the junction unmatched. In DNA, the CDR3 is TGTGCCAGCAGTTACCTCAGACAGGGTTACGAGCAGTACTTC. Translated: CASSYLRQGYEQYF.

Points on this clone: One junction end does not reproduce the germline sequence, and a read error may be involved. The V gene is TRBV9, the J gene TRBJ2-1; TRBD2 might be the D (5 bases). The CDR3 loop spans 12 amino acids. Germline V gene lookup returns CDR1 SGDLS and CDR2 YYNGEE. CDR3 amino acids: CASSGQEGVLVF. The DNA for the CDR3 is TGTGCCAGCAGCGGGCAAGAGGGCGTTTTGGTCTTC.

V gene TRBV10-3 combines with J gene TRBJ2-1, with 12 bases that match TRBD2. The CDR3 totals 19 residues. The germline V gene encodes CDR1 ENHRY and CDR2 SYGVKD. Trimming removed 10 bases from V and 0 bases from J; junction bases left unmatched: 16. The chain's CDR3 is CATQTSGGTNLSSYNEQFF. In nucleotides, the CDR3 is TGTGCCACCCAGACTAGCGGGGGAACAAATTTGAGCTCCTACAATGAGCAGTTCTTC.

The chain couples TRBV5-5 to TRBJ1-4; D not certain. Trimming removed 5 bases from V and 5 bases from J, with 13 bases in between. Germline CDR1 is SGHKS and CDR2 is YYEKEE (reference sequence). The CDR3 loop spans 14 amino acids. The chain's CDR3 is CASRTGITNEKLFF. CDR3 coding DNA: TGTGCCAGCAGAACCGGGATAACAAATGAAAAACTGTTTTTT.

The chain combines TRBV7-9 with TRBJ2-5; TRBD2 is a possible D gene (5 bases). Trimming removed 4 bases at V and 5 bases at J, with 23 bases between. The length of the CDR3 is 17 residues. Germline V gives CDR1 SEHNR, CDR2 FQNEAQ (reference sequence). CDR3 amino acids: CASSSSGRDRGWETQYF. DNA for the CDR3: TGTGCCAGCAGCTCCTCCGGTCGTGATCGGGGTTGGGAGACCCAGTACTTC. The full variable domain, its missing parts supplied by reference TRBV7-9 and TRBJ2-5, is DTGVSQNPRHKITKRGQNVTFRCDPISEHNRLYWYRQTLGQGPEFLTYFQNEAQLEKSRLLSDRFSAERPKGSFSTLEIQRTEQGDSAMYLCASSSSGRDRGWETQYFGPGTRLLVL.

V and J are TRBV5-5 and TRBJ1-4, with D unresolved. The CDR3 runs to 15 residues. Trimming cost V 0 bases and J 0 bases, with 6 bases left between them. CDR1 is SGHKS and CDR2 is YYEKEE in the germline V gene (reference sequence). The CDR3 coding sequence is TGTGCCAGCAGCTTGGTGGCGGCAACTAATGAAAAACTGTTTTTT. This encodes CASSLVAATNEKLFF.

The chain uses TRBV27 and TRBJ2-7; 7 nucleotides line up with TRBD1. Germline lookup yields CDR1 MNHEY and CDR2 SMNVEV (reference sequence). Trimming at V came to 5 bases and at J to 6 bases, leaving 13 bases not matched to a gene. This CDR3 has 15 amino acids. The CDR3, as DNA: TGTGCCAGCAGTACATACAGGGGACGCACAGCCGAGCAGTACTTC. It encodes CASSTYRGRTAEQYF.

This chain connects TRBV27 to TRBJ1-4; D may be TRBD1 (5 bases). The CDR3 has 15 residues. V was clipped by 8 bases and J by 3 bases, with 16 bases between them. CDR1 is MNHEY and CDR2 is SMNVEV in the germline V gene (reference sequence). This CDR3 is CASGMTAKANEKLFF. The CDR3 DNA reads TGTGCCAGCGGAATGACAGCTAAAGCTAATGAAAAACTGTTTTTT.

The chain has TRBV19 and TRBJ2-3, with D perhaps matching TRBD2 (7 bases). The CDR3 totals 14 residues. Germline loops: CDR1 LNHDA, CDR2 SQIVND (reference sequence). V lost 3 bases and J 6 bases, leaving 13 bases between the germline ends. The CDR3 protein is CASSIGGASDTQYF. The CDR3 DNA reads as TGTGCCAGTAGTATTGGGGGGGCGTCGGATACGCAGTATTTT.

The V gene is TRBV4-3, the J gene TRBJ1-2; the D gene is possibly TRBD1 (5 bases). From germline, CDR1 is LGHNA and CDR2 YSLEER. V was pared by 0 bases and J by 4 bases, with 18 bases between. The CDR3 has 17 residues. The CDR3 DNA is TGCGCCAGCAGCCAAGATGGGGGGGTCTACCGGGGCTATGGCTACACCTTC. Protein sequence: CASSQDGGVYRGYGYTF.

CDR3 sequence reads: CASSIGRANQPQHF. The CDR3 bases are TGTGCCAGTAGTATTGGCAGGGCCAATCAGCCCCAGCATTTT. The rearrangement links TRBV19 to TRBJ1-5; possibly TRBD1 for D (5 bases). Per the germline V gene, CDR1 is LNHDA and CDR2 is SQIVND (reference sequence). The CDR3 covers 14 residues. The V gene lost 3 bases and the J gene lost 3 bases, with 9 bases spanning the gap.

The chain combines TRBV2 with TRBJ2-1; tentative D call: TRBD1 (6 bases). CDR1 SNHLY and CDR2 FYNNEI come from the germline V gene. Trimming removed 7 bases at V and 0 bases at J, with 10 bases between. This CDR3 has 14 residues. The CDR3 nucleotides read TGTGCCAGCAATCAGGACAGCTCCTACAATGAGCAGTTCTTC. It yields the protein CASNQDSSYNEQFF.

The V call is TRBV19, the J call TRBJ1-4; 10 bases match TRBD1. CDR3 length: 14 residues. Trimming removed 8 bases from V and 7 bases from J; junction bases left unmatched: 7. Germline V gives CDR1 LNHDA, CDR2 SQIVND (reference sequence). The CDR3 region has the DNA TGTGCCAGTCGAACGGGACAGGGGTTTGAAAAACTGTTTTTT. Translation: CASRTGQGFEKLFF.

Remarks on this clone: Distinct nucleotide sequences in the sample also encode this CDR3. The J gene is TRBJ2-7, the V gene TRBV7-9; 8 nucleotides line up with TRBD1. CDR3 length: 12 amino acids. Germline trimming cut 4 bases from V and 5 bases from J; bases unmatched to any gene: 1. In germline, CDR1 is SEHNR, CDR2 FQNEAQ (reference sequence). The CDR3, as DNA: TGTGCCAGCAGCTGGACAGGGAACGAGCAGTACTTC. This translates into CASSWTGNEQYF. The full variable domain, completed using reference TRBV7-9 and TRBJ2-7, is DTGVSQNPRHKITKRGQNVTFRCDPISEHNRLYWYRQTLGQGPEFLTYFQNEAQLEKSRLLSDRFSAERPKGSFSTLEIQRTEQGDSAMYLCASSWTGNEQYFGPGTRLTVT.

V usage is TRBV5-1 and J usage is TRBJ2-1, with D tentatively TRBD2 (6 bases). V lost 7 bases and J lost 0, with 11 bases in between. CDR3 size: 14 residues. The germline gives CDR1 SGHRS, CDR2 YFSETQ. CDR3 loop: CASSGESSYNEQFF. For the CDR3, the DNA is TGCGCCAGCTCGGGGGAGAGCTCCTACAATGAGCAGTTCTTC.

This chain joins TRBV4-1 and TRBJ2-1, with D hard to call. The CDR3 extends over 12 amino acids. V gave up 1 base and J gave up 10 bases, with 8 bases separating them. Germline V lookup: CDR1 MGHRA, CDR2 YSYEKL. The CDR3 sequence is CASSQGAWEQFF. CDR3 sequence (DNA): TGCGCCAGCAGCCAAGGAGCTTGGGAGCAGTTCTTC.

The CDR3 spells CASTHAQLTNTGELFF. CDR3 bases: TGTGCCAGCACCCACGCACAGCTGACAAACACCGGGGAGCTGTTTTTT. J is TRBJ2-2 and V is TRBV27; D unclear. With 7 bases removed from V and 2 bases from J, the gap between germline ends came to 17 bases. CDR1 is MNHEY, CDR2 SMNVEV, per germline (reference sequence). The CDR3 totals 16 residues.

The chain employs TRBV19 and TRBJ1-2, with a weak D call TRBD1 (6 bases). This CDR3 has 15 amino acids. Trimming removed 5 bases from V and 5 bases from J, with 18 bases in between. Germline CDR1 and CDR2: LNHDA and SQIVND (reference sequence). As DNA, the CDR3 is TGTGCCAGTAGTTTCTTACAGGGTGGGGATTATGGCTACACCTTC. Its protein product is CASSFLQGGDYGYTF. Supplemented by reference TRBV19 and TRBJ1-2, the full variable domain reads DGGITQSPKYLFRKEGQNVTLSCEQNLNHDAMYWYRQDPGQGLRLIYYSQIVNDFQKGDIAEGYSVSREKKESFPLTVTSAQKNPTAFYLCASSFLQGGDYGYTFGSGTRLTVV.

The CDR3 nucleotides read TGTGCCAGCATTAGAAAAATGACTAGCGGGGGGGCCGGTGAGCAGTTCTTC. Translation gives CASIRKMTSGGAGEQFF. The J gene is TRBJ2-1, the V gene TRBV27, with 14 bases identical to TRBD2. The CDR3 has 17 residues. V trimming: 7 bases; J trimming: 9 bases; junction bases outside the gene matches: 14. Looked up from germline, CDR1 is MNHEY and CDR2 is SMNVEV (reference sequence).

V and J are TRBV13 and TRBJ1-1; possibly TRBD1 for D (5 bases). V was clipped by 0 bases and J by 11 bases, with 10 bases between them. This CDR3 is 12 amino acids long. The germline V gene has CDR1 PRHDT and CDR2 FYEKMQ (reference sequence). CDR3 sequence reads: CASSLGTTAAFF. Here the CDR3 DNA reads TGTGCCAGCAGCTTAGGCACGACAGCGGCTTTCTTT.

This clone was counted between two and nine times. This chain connects TRBV9 to TRBJ1-3; a possible D gene is TRBD1 (6 bases). The germline V gene has CDR1 SGDLS and CDR2 YYNGEE. Trimming shortened V by 4 bases and J by 0 bases, and 11 bases separated the two germline ends. The CDR3 covers 15 residues. The CDR3 protein is CASSQDSTSGNTIYF. In DNA form, the CDR3 reads TGTGCCAGCAGCCAGGACAGCACCTCTGGAAACACCATATATTTT.

As DNA, the CDR3 is TGTGCCAGCAGAGTGGGACAGGGGACCTACGAGCAGTACTTC. It translates to CASRVGQGTYEQYF. The V call is TRBV6-1, the J call TRBJ2-7; 10 bases fit TRBD1. With 6 bases clipped from V and 2 bases from J, the junction kept 4 bases outside the gene matches. The CDR3 spans 14 residues. The germline CDR1 and CDR2 sequences are MNHNS and SASEGT.

The V and J genes are TRBV23-1 and TRBJ1-5, with 7 positions matching TRBD1. TRBV23-1 has ORF status, its function being uncertain. The CDR3 is 17 residues long. Germline trimming cut 3 bases from V and 1 base from J; bases unmatched to any gene: 9. The CDR3 region is CASSHYRDSDSNQPQHF. CDR3 sequence (DNA): TGCGCCAGCAGTCATTACCGGGACAGTGACAGCAATCAGCCCCAGCATTTT.

The chain joins TRBV5-1 to TRBJ1-2; 7 bases align to TRBD1. The V and J ends lost 0 bases and 5 bases, in that order; junction bases with no gene match: 4. The germline V gene has CDR1 SGHRS and CDR2 YFSETQ. The CDR3 is 14 residues long. The CDR3 bases are TGCGCCAGCAGCTTGGAGTTCAGGGGGTATGGCTACACCTTC. Its protein is CASSLEFRGYGYTF.

The chain combines TRBV4-1 with TRBJ2-7; a weak D match, TRBD1 (6 bases). The CDR3 spans 15 residues. CDR1 is MGHRA and CDR2 is YSYEKL in the germline V gene. Trimming removed 2 bases from V and 3 bases from J, with 14 bases in between. CDR3 DNA sequence: TGCGCCAGCAGCCAACCCCGGGACAAGATCTACGAGCAGTACTTC. Its translation is CASSQPRDKIYEQYF.

The V and J genes are TRBV5-1 and TRBJ2-1; 12 bases are shared with TRBD2. This CDR3 comprises 15 residues. The germline CDR1 and CDR2 sequences are SGHRS and YFSETQ. V shed 0 bases, J shed 6 bases, and the junction held 1 base outside the gene matches. The CDR3 DNA follows: TGCGCCAGCAGCTTGGGACTAGCGGGGGCCAATGAGCAGTTCTTC. Protein: CASSLGLAGANEQFF.

This chain joins TRBV5-6 and TRBJ2-5; 8 nucleotides line up with TRBD2. Germline lookup yields CDR1 SGHDT and CDR2 YYEEEE. The CDR3 length is 16 residues. Losses at the gene ends were 1 base for V and 1 base for J; bases not matched to a gene: 6. CDR3 DNA: TGTGCCAGCAGCTTGATGGACGGGGGGGCCCAAGAGACCCAGTACTTC. This codes for CASSLMDGGAQETQYF. Supplemented by reference TRBV5-6 and TRBJ2-5, the full variable domain reads DAGVTQSPTHLIKTRGQQVTLRCSPKSGHDTVSWYQQALGQGPQFIFQYYEEEERQRGNFPDRFSGHQFPNYSSELNVNALLLGDSALYLCASSLMDGGAQETQYFGPGTRLLVL.